This T cell receptor (beta chain) emerged from a study of shared T cell receptors in the human thymus. Germline V CDR1 and CDR2: GTSNPN, SVGIG (reference sequence). With 0 bases removed from V and 4 bases from J, the gap between germline ends came to 18 bases. The CDR3 length is 17 residues. The repertoire was sequenced with immunoSEQ multiplex PCR; TCRdb's copy has only in-frame clones and lacks some. The sample yields some 660,000 clones, more than 75% seen once. These same data were also listed under a study on human thymus T cells. From that study: Congenital heart defects were the reason for the corrective surgery that the donors, healthy Finnish infants, were having. Thymus specimens were resections from corrective heart surgery. Repertoires from thymus and blood appeared to show biased V and J gene usage. Related research described strongly overlapping thymic repertoires in unrelated people.

The clonotype originates from a boy younger than two with a congenital heart defect. The sequenced material came from thymocytes. The chain couples TRBV30 to TRBJ2-2; no reliable D call. CDR3 protein: CAWSVRVEAESTGELFF. CDR3 coding DNA: TGTGCCTGGAGTGTACGGGTTGAGGCAGAGTCCACCGGGGAGCTGTTTTTT.